This T cell receptor (beta chain) derives from a study of T-cell memory formation after mild COVID-19. Study results and limitations: In second-wave clones peaking day 37, SARS-CoV-2 specificity remained unconfirmed. Within pre-infection memory, some responding clones were found, suggesting cross-reactive memory joined. CD4+ contracting clones lay mainly in CM and EM, CD8+ ones in EMRA.

TCRalpha and TCRbeta libraries used 5'RACE with constant-segment primers and UMIs. Using its own MiXCR run on the 5' RACE reads, TCRdb lists one record per CDR3 protein. The data contain hundreds of thousands of distinct CDR3 sequences, more than 20% of them singletons. Worth noting for this clonotype: Its antigen is unidentified.

The CDR3 spans 14 residues. Trimming at V came to 5 bases and at J to 5 bases, leaving 6 bases not matched to a gene. Germline lookup yields CDR1 MNHNS and CDR2 SASEGT. The sequenced material came from PBMCs or a T cell subset sorted from them (not recorded which). The V call is TRBV6-1, the J call TRBJ2-5, with 9 bases fitting TRBD2. The origin of this receptor is an adult woman who had mild COVID-19 (a few samples of this study predate the infection). Cell type and time point are not known. CDR3 coding DNA: TGTGCCAGCAGTCGGTACGCGGGGGGGGAGACCCAGTACTTC. Translating gives CASSRYAGGETQYF.